Listed below are T cell receptor beta chains from one sample, sequenced in a study of T-cell reconstitution after alpha-beta-depleted transplantation in children. TCRdb recomputed calls from the PCR reads with MiXCR, one row per CDR3 protein. The sample lists roughly 400,000 distinct CDR3 sequences, roughly 22% occurring once. The starting material was PBMCs from the stem cell graft donor, obtained from the stem cell graft. Receptor source: a human donor who donated a stem cell graft to a child with acute myeloid leukemia. Each CDR3 is given with its conserved first and last residue.

j_call	v_call	cdr3_aa
TRBJ2-1	TRBV7-2	CASSPRASDLNNEQFF
TRBJ2-3	TRBV15	CATSRPDRVPADTQYF
TRBJ2-1	TRBV5-1	CASRPGRSYNEQFF
TRBJ2-5	TRBV6-5	CASSYSSGNQETQYF
TRBJ2-7	TRBV28	CASTPTGRYEQYF
TRBJ2-3	TRBV4-2	CASSPTLAGDMDTQYF
TRBJ2-3	TRBV12-3/TRBV12-4	CANPWQIDTQYF
TRBJ2-2	TRBV9	CASSPRREVGELFF
TRBJ2-3	TRBV5-1	CASSLVAGPPDTQYF
TRBJ2-1	TRBV2	CASLKIPLYNEQFF
TRBJ2-5	TRBV20-1	CSAGGLAGQETQYF
TRBJ1-2	TRBV14	CASSQAGRGYGYTF
TRBJ2-5	TRBV7-2	CASSSKSQYF
TRBJ2-1	TRBV3-1	CASSQDGLAHNEQFF
TRBJ1-5	TRBV2	CASSILVGYSNQPQHF
TRBJ2-5	TRBV7-6	CASSLSGRYETQYF
TRBJ1-4	TRBV20-1	CSAGGGSGLFF
TRBJ2-5	TRBV5-1	CASQREVRETQYF
TRBJ1-4	TRBV28	CASSPVRSEINEKLFF
TRBJ2-7	TRBV12-3/TRBV12-4	CASSRKGQGASYEQYF
TRBJ1-5	TRBV6-1	CASSLTVSGQPQHF
TRBJ2-2	TRBV24-1	CATSETGQGAPTNTGELFF
TRBJ1-1	TRBV20-1	CSARGVGAEAFF
TRBJ1-1	TRBV20-1	CSAKTPGQGGVYTEAFF
TRBJ2-4	TRBV20-1	CSASRGAQNIQYF
TRBJ2-2	TRBV28	CASSFPTGTGELFF
TRBJ2-1	TRBV7-9	CASLGLWGNEQFF